This T cell receptor beta chain was sequenced in a study of blood T cell repertoires in COVID-19. TCRdb's copy holds only in-frame clones and misses some; the assay was immunoSEQ multiplex PCR. The sample carries approximately 170,000 clones, roughly four fifths recorded once. There are 16 residues in the CDR3. Trimming shortened V by 7 bases and J by 0 bases, and 20 bases separated the two germline ends. CDR1 SGHKS and CDR2 YYEKEE come from the germline V gene (reference sequence). This sequence joins TRBV5-5 and TRBJ2-7, with D possibly being TRBD1 (5 bases). The receptor comes from a woman between 65 and 79 years old with COVID-19, enrolled during active disease. Sequencing was done on a sample of peripheral blood. The CDR3 here is CASAGLHRPSSYEQYF. The CDR3 DNA follows: TGTGCCAGCGCTGGCCTCCACAGGCCAAGCTCCTACGAGCAGTACTTC.